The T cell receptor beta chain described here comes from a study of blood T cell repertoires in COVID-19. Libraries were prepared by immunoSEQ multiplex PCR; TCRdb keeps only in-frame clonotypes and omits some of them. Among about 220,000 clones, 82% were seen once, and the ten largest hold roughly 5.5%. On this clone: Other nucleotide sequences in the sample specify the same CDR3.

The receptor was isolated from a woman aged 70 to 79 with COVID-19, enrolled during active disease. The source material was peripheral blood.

CDR3 DNA: TGTGCCAGCAGTGAAGTCACTAATCAGCCCCAGCATTTT. It codes for CASSEVTNQPQHF. This chain uses TRBV6-1 with TRBJ1-5; D gene unclear. Trimming stripped 1 base from V and 4 bases from J, with 5 bases between. The CDR3 sequence is 13 residues long. Germline assignment: CDR1 MNHNS and CDR2 SASEGT.